Listed below are T cell receptor beta chains from one sample, sequenced in a study of tumor-infiltrating lymphocytes in localized non-small cell lung cancer. TCRdb keeps only in-frame clones here, not all; method: immunoSEQ multiplex PCR. The sample has fewer than 8,500 clones, about 77% seen once; the top ten hold 7% to 9%. The sequencing sample was made of lung tumor tissue. The receptors stem from a human donor with non-small cell lung cancer. CDR3s include the opening cysteine and the closing phenylalanine or tryptophan. D genes are given only for firm matches. Size is stated for part of the rows, as once, few or many counts, or as a class when the clone is expanded.

clone_size	cdr3_length	j_call	d_call	v_call	cdr3_nt	cdr3_aa
-	13	TRBJ1-2	TRBD1	TRBV28	TGTGCCAGCAGTACAGGGGCGGGGTATGGCTACACCTTC	CASSTGAGYGYTF
-	15	TRBJ1-4	-	TRBV19	TGTGCCATAGGGGCGGGGAATGCGCCTAATGAAAAACTGTTTTTT	CAIGAGNAPNEKLFF
-	12	TRBJ1-2	-	TRBV15	TGTGCCACCAGCCGGGGGATTGGAAGTTACACCTTC	CATSRGIGSYTF
-	12	TRBJ2-2	-	TRBV6-5	TGTGCCAGCAGCCGGATCACCGGGGAGCTGTTTTTT	CASSRITGELFF
-	13	TRBJ2-7	-	TRBV27	TGTGCCAGCAGTGGGCCGAGCTCCTACGAGCAGTACTTC	CASSGPSSYEQYF
-	14	TRBJ1-1	-	TRBV30	TGTGCCTGGAGTGTAAAGGGGGTATACGCTGAAGCTTTCTTT	CAWSVKGVYAEAFF
once	17	TRBJ2-7	TRBD2	TRBV13	TGTGCCAGCAGGTCCGGGACTAGCGGGTATAAAACATCCGAGCAGTACTTC	CASRSGTSGYKTSEQYF
-	14	TRBJ2-5	TRBD1	TRBV10-1	TGCGCCAGCGCGCCTTCCCGACAGGGTCAAAACCAGTACTTC	CASAPSRQGQNQYF
few	14	TRBJ2-7	-	TRBV2	TGTGCCAGCAGTGAAGTGGCAGGGTCTAACGAGCAGTACTTC	CASSEVAGSNEQYF
-	15	TRBJ1-4	TRBD1	TRBV5-1	TGCGCCAGCAGCTTGGCTGGGACAGGGGCGGAAAAACTGTTTTTT	CASSLAGTGAEKLFF
-	16	TRBJ2-3	TRBD2	TRBV18	TGTGCCAGCTCACCTCCCGGGCGGGAGGTCACAGATACGCAGTATTTT	CASSPPGREVTDTQYF
-	16	TRBJ2-7	TRBD1	TRBV19	TGTGCCAGTTCCACCTCTAGGACAGGGGGCGGTTCCGAGCAGTACTTC	CASSTSRTGGGSEQYF
few	15	TRBJ2-7	TRBD2	TRBV4-1	TGCGCCAGCAGCCAAGATCCCAGCGGGAGCAACGAGCAGTACTTC	CASSQDPSGSNEQYF
-	12	TRBJ1-1	-	TRBV11-3	TGTGCCAGCAGCTTGGCTCAGAGGGACGCTTTCTTT	CASSLAQRDAFF
-	11	TRBJ1-2	-	TRBV15	TGTGCCACCAGCCCAGGGATAGGCTACACCTTC	CATSPGIGYTF
-	14	TRBJ1-2	-	TRBV27	TGTGCCAGCAGTTTAAAAGTCAGAAACTATGGCTACACCTTC	CASSLKVRNYGYTF
-	12	TRBJ1-1	-	TRBV6-1	TGTGCCAGCGGACGAGAGGGCACTGAAGCTTTCTTT	CASGREGTEAFF
-	12	TRBJ1-2	-	TRBV29-1	TGCAGCGTTGAAGACCAAGGTGGAGGCTACACCTTC	CSVEDQGGGYTF
-	18	TRBJ1-3	TRBD1	TRBV30	TGTGCCTGGAGTAAAGCCGGACAGGGGCCCTTCTCTGGAAACACCATATATTTT	CAWSKAGQGPFSGNTIYF
-	16	TRBJ2-1	TRBD2	TRBV5-1	TGCGCCAGCAGCTTTACAGCGGGAGGCACCTACAATGAGCAGTTCTTC	CASSFTAGGTYNEQFF
-	14	TRBJ1-1	-	TRBV7-2	TGTGCCAGCAGCTTATCCACTGCTCCAGGGGAAGCTTTCTTT	CASSLSTAPGEAFF
few	18	TRBJ1-3	TRBD1	TRBV9	TGTGCCAGCAGCCCGGGGACAGGCACATTTGGCTCTGGAAACACCATATATTTT	CASSPGTGTFGSGNTIYF
-	13	TRBJ1-1	-	TRBV29-1	TGCAGCGTTGCGCCCCATACGAACACTGAAGCTTTCTTT	CSVAPHTNTEAFF
-	16	TRBJ2-2	TRBD2	TRBV18	TGTGCCAGCTCAACGAGGCGGGAGTGGGACACCGGGGAGCTGTTTTTT	CASSTRREWDTGELFF
once	12	TRBJ2-7	TRBD2	TRBV15	TGTGCCACCAGCGCCGGGGGGGACGAGCAGTACTTC	CATSAGGDEQYF
-	16	TRBJ1-1	TRBD1	TRBV7-8	TGTGCCAGCAGCTTCCTAAGACAGGGAGGGGGCACTGAAGCTTTCTTT	CASSFLRQGGGTEAFF
-	17	TRBJ2-2	TRBD2	TRBV2	TGTGCCAGCAGTTGGACTAGCGGGAGGGCAAACACCGGGGAGCTGTTTTTT	CASSWTSGRANTGELFF
-	14	TRBJ2-7	TRBD1	TRBV28	TGTGCCAGCAGTCGTACCGGGACAGGGTACGAGCAGTACTTC	CASSRTGTGYEQYF
few	16	TRBJ2-1	TRBD2	TRBV4-2	TGTGCCAGCAGCCAGGCAGGGACTAGCGGGAGCGATGAGCAGTTCTTC	CASSQAGTSGSDEQFF
-	12	TRBJ2-3	TRBD1	TRBV29-1	TGCAGCGTCAGACAGGGGTCAGATACGCAGTATTTT	CSVRQGSDTQYF
-	11	TRBJ2-1	-	TRBV29-1	TGCAGCGTTGGCGTTAACAATGAGCAGTTCTTC	CSVGVNNEQFF
-	14	TRBJ1-1	-	TRBV10-2	TGCGCCAGCCTTTACGGGGGGCGCCTCGGTGAAGCTTTCTTT	CASLYGGRLGEAFF
-	14	TRBJ2-5	TRBD2	TRBV7-2	TGTGCCAGCAGCTCCGGGACTAGGATGGAGACCCAGTACTTC	CASSSGTRMETQYF
-	14	TRBJ1-1	-	TRBV5-4	TGTGCCAGCAGCTTGGGGGGCCCCTCGGGTGAAGCTTTCTTT	CASSLGGPSGEAFF
once	13	TRBJ1-1	-	TRBV10-3	TGTGCCACCTCTTTCGGGGGGAACACTGAAGCTTTCTTT	CATSFGGNTEAFF
-	13	TRBJ1-3	-	TRBV9	TGTGCCAGCGGCAGAGACTCTGGAAACACCATATATTTT	CASGRDSGNTIYF
-	14	TRBJ2-1	TRBD2	TRBV5-1	TGCGCCAGCAGCTCGACTAGCGGGCGGGATGAGCAGTTCTTC	CASSSTSGRDEQFF
few	15	TRBJ2-7	-	TRBV5-1	TGCGCCAGCAGACCAGGCGGGGCAGGCTTTACCGAGCAGTACTTC	CASRPGGAGFTEQYF
few	12	TRBJ2-1	-	TRBV19	TGTGCCAGTACCCTCGGGGTCAATGAGCAGTTCTTC	CASTLGVNEQFF
-	13	TRBJ2-2	-	TRBV5-1	TGCGCCAGCAGCTTACCTCCCACCGGGGAGCTGTTTTTT	CASSLPPTGELFF
-	13	TRBJ2-3	TRBD2	TRBV10-1	TGCGCCAGCAGTAAAGCGGGAGTAGATACGCAGTATTTT	CASSKAGVDTQYF
-	16	TRBJ2-3	TRBD1	TRBV5-6	TGTGCCAGCAGCGTGGCTGGGGACAGGCTAACAGATACGCAGTATTTT	CASSVAGDRLTDTQYF
-	18	TRBJ2-1	TRBD2	TRBV9	TGTGCCAGCAGCTATAACCTGGTGATGACGGGAGGGTACAATGAGCAGTTCTTC	CASSYNLVMTGGYNEQFF
-	13	TRBJ1-5	-	TRBV9	TGTGCCAGCAGCTTAGATCCCAATCAGCCCCAGCATTTT	CASSLDPNQPQHF
-	14	TRBJ1-3	-	TRBV18	TGTGCCAGCTCACCAATGGACTCTGGAAACACCATATATTTT	CASSPMDSGNTIYF
-	15	TRBJ1-5	-	TRBV6-1	TGTGCCAGCATAGGGGCAGGACATAGCAATCAGCCCCAGCATTTT	CASIGAGHSNQPQHF
-	13	TRBJ1-1	-	TRBV7-9	TGTGCCAGCTGCTACTCAGGGGTTACTGAAGCTTTCTTT	CASCYSGVTEAFF
-	14	TRBJ1-2	-	TRBV6-6	TGTGCCAGCAGCCCGGGAGGCGAGTCTAATGGCTACACCTTC	CASSPGGESNGYTF
-	13	TRBJ2-1	-	TRBV7-8	TGTGCCAGCAGCGGAGGGGTCACTACTGAGCAGTTCTTC	CASSGGVTTEQFF
large	15	TRBJ2-7	-	TRBV19	TGTGCCAGTAGTGCCACAGGAGGAGAGGGGTACGAGCAGTACTTC	CASSATGGEGYEQYF
-	13	TRBJ1-5	TRBD1	TRBV2	TGTGCCAGCAGTCCCCGGACAGGCCAGCCCCAGCATTTT	CASSPRTGQPQHF
-	13	TRBJ2-7	-	TRBV9	TGTGCCAGCAGCGTAGCTGACTTCTACGAGCAGTACTTC	CASSVADFYEQYF
medium-sized	13	TRBJ2-1	-	TRBV29-1	TGCAGCGTTGCAGGGACGGGAGAAAATGAGCAGTTCTTC	CSVAGTGENEQFF
-	17	TRBJ2-2	-	TRBV18	TGTGCCAGCTCACCATCCTATCGACAGGTGAACACCGGGGAGCTGTTTTTT	CASSPSYRQVNTGELFF
-	11	TRBJ1-4	-	TRBV20-1	TGCAGTGCTAGAAAGGGGGAAAAACTGTTTTTT	CSARKGEKLFF
once	13	TRBJ2-7	-	TRBV30	TGTGCCTGGAGTCAAAGACTAGAGGGCGAGCAGTACTTC	CAWSQRLEGEQYF